This T cell receptor beta chain was retrieved from a study of beta chain features in type 1 diabetes. Regarding the study as a whole: A moderate, significant TCRB CDR3 shortening appeared in type 1 diabetes across four CD4+ subsets. Any HLA effect on TCRB rearrangement was left unresolved by small sub-analyses.

The whole isolated RNA underwent reverse transcription, so sequencing captured expressed TCRB transcripts. The repertoire was sequenced with immunoSEQ multiplex PCR; TCRdb's copy has only in-frame clones and lacks some. This table holds about 240,000 clones, around 26% found once. Sampling consisted of one heparinised blood draw per donor, averaging around 110 mL. This clone has just a few counts. Its target is not known. The clonotype comes from a man under 40 in good health. Input material: central memory CD4+ T cells from blood.

Written as DNA, the CDR3 is TGTGCCAGCAGCCTTTACAAACAAGAGACCCAGTACTTC. This codes for CASSLYKQETQYF. The V and J genes are TRBV7-9 and TRBJ2-5, with D unclear. In germline, CDR1 is SEHNR, CDR2 FQNEAQ (reference sequence). This CDR3 has 13 residues. V lost 5 bases and J 2 bases, leaving 9 bases between the germline ends. The full variable domain, with the rest looked up from reference TRBV7-9 and TRBJ2-5, is DTGVSQNPRHKITKRGQNVTFRCDPISEHNRLYWYRQTLGQGPEFLTYFQNEAQLEKSRLLSDRFSAERPKGSFSTLEIQRTEQGDSAMYLCASSLYKQETQYFGPGTRLLVL.